The rows below give T cell receptor beta chains drawn from one sample of a study of cytomegalovirus exposure and HLA in healthy donors. Generated by immunoSEQ multiplex PCR, the TCRdb table keeps only in-frame clones and is missing some. This sample yields 78,000 or so clones, of which approximately 94% are seen a single time; 2.5% to 3.5% belongs to the top ten. The specimen was PBMCs. These receptors were collected from a woman aged 18 to 35 in good health and CMV-seropositive. Both conserved end residues are part of each CDR3. A D gene is named only where the DNA matches it firmly. For some rows the clone size is stated as once, few or many, or as a class when expanded; others skip it.

V	size	J	D	DNA	CDR3
TRBV5-1	NA	TRBJ2-7	NA	TGCGCCAGCAGCCACCGAGAGGCCTACGAGCAGTACTTC	CASSHREAYEQYF
TRBV27	NA	TRBJ1-5	TRBD1	TGTGCCAGCAGTTTATCGACCGGGACAGGGGGCTTCAGTCAGCCCCAGCATTTT	CASSLSTGTGGFSQPQHF
TRBV2	NA	TRBJ2-5	NA	TGTGCCAGCAGTCCCGATCACGGGCTGAAGGGGGAGACCCAGTACTTC	CASSPDHGLKGETQYF
TRBV2	NA	TRBJ2-3	TRBD1	TGTGCCAGCAGTGAAGGGGACAGGGGATACACAGATACGCAGTATTTT	CASSEGDRGYTDTQYF
TRBV2	NA	TRBJ1-5	NA	TGTGCCAGCAGTGAGAGAAGTACCAGGAATAGCAATCAGCCCCAGCATTTT	CASSERSTRNSNQPQHF
TRBV4-1	NA	TRBJ2-2	TRBD1	TGCGCCAGCAGCCAAAGGGACAGGGGCGGCACCGGGGAGCTGTTTTTT	CASSQRDRGGTGELFF
TRBV19	NA	TRBJ2-1	TRBD1	TGTGCCAGTACCTACACAGGGGGCAGTTTAAACAATGAGCAGTTCTTC	CASTYTGGSLNNEQFF
TRBV2	NA	TRBJ2-5	TRBD1	TGTGCCAGCAGTGACAACAGGGGGACCCAGTACTTC	CASSDNRGTQYF
TRBV4-2	NA	TRBJ2-1	NA	TGTGCCAGCAGCCGGACAGTGAGCTCCTACAATGAGCAGTTCTTC	CASSRTVSSYNEQFF
TRBV9	NA	TRBJ2-2	NA	TGTGCCAGCAGCGTATCGAGAACGAACACCGGGGAGCTGTTTTTT	CASSVSRTNTGELFF
TRBV6-1	NA	TRBJ1-1	NA	TGTGCCAGCAGTGAAACAGGGTACACTGAAGCTTTCTTT	CASSETGYTEAFF
TRBV7-9	NA	TRBJ2-7	TRBD2	TGTGCCAGCAGCCCTACCGGGGGGGGAATTAAGGAGCAGTACTTC	CASSPTGGGIKEQYF
TRBV4-3	NA	TRBJ2-1	NA	TGCGCCAGCAGCCAAGATCTTAGAGGGAGCTCCTACAATGAGCAGTTCTTC	CASSQDLRGSSYNEQFF
TRBV6-5	NA	TRBJ1-1	NA	TGTGCCAGCAGTTACCTTGGTTACGGGAACACTGAAGCTTTCTTT	CASSYLGYGNTEAFF
TRBV6-1	NA	TRBJ2-1	TRBD2	TGTGCCAGCAGTGAACGAGGGAGCGGGGGGGCCTCCTACAATGAGCAGTTCTTC	CASSERGSGGASYNEQFF
TRBV6-4	NA	TRBJ2-3	NA	TGTGCCAGCAGTGACTCTTGGGGCTTCACAGATACGCAGTATTTT	CASSDSWGFTDTQYF
TRBV7-6	NA	TRBJ1-1	TRBD1	TGTGCCAGCAGCTCCATACAGGGGACTGAAGCTTTCTTT	CASSSIQGTEAFF
TRBV4-3	once	TRBJ2-7	TRBD2	TGCGCCAGCAGCCAAATAGCGGGAGGGCCCTACGAGCAGTACTTC	CASSQIAGGPYEQYF
TRBV6-1	NA	TRBJ1-5	TRBD1	TGTGCCATTTCCACCCGGGACAGGAATCAGCCCCAGCATTTT	CAISTRDRNQPQHF
TRBV5-6	once	TRBJ1-1	NA	TGTGCCAGCAGTCAATCAGGGGTTCCTGAAGCTTTCTTT	CASSQSGVPEAFF
TRBV27	NA	TRBJ2-3	TRBD2	TGTGCCAGCAGCTGGGGCCCCGGGACTATCATGGATACGCAGTATTTT	CASSWGPGTIMDTQYF
TRBV7-2	NA	TRBJ1-2	NA	TGTGCCAGCAGCTTAAGGCAGGCTGCCTATGGCTACACCTTC	CASSLRQAAYGYTF
TRBV27	NA	TRBJ2-5	TRBD2	TGTGCCAGCGGGAGAGCGGGGTGGGAGACCCAGTACTTC	CASGRAGWETQYF
TRBV5-6	NA	TRBJ2-1	TRBD2	TGTGCCAGCAGCTATCAGAAAACCGCGGGGGGCCGGGCGGCTGAGCAGTTCTTC	CASSYQKTAGGRAAEQFF
TRBV5-1	NA	TRBJ2-3	TRBD2	TGCGCCAGCAGCTTGTTTACTAGCGGGGGACGGGATACGCAGTATTTT	CASSLFTSGGRDTQYF
TRBV12-5	NA	TRBJ2-5	NA	TGTGCTAGTAGCAGGGCTAAAGAGACCCAGTACTTC	CASSRAKETQYF
TRBV5-1	NA	TRBJ1-1	TRBD1	TGCGCCAGCACCGGGACAGGGTATGCTGAAGCTTTCTTT	CASTGTGYAEAFF
TRBV28	NA	TRBJ2-3	NA	TGTGCCTCCCAACTCCTAGTGGGTACGCAGTATTTT	CASQLLVGTQYF
TRBV19	NA	TRBJ2-3	TRBD2	TGTGCCAGTAATAAGCGGGGAAGCACAGATACGCAGTATTTT	CASNKRGSTDTQYF
TRBV6-1	NA	TRBJ2-7	TRBD2	TGTGCCAGCAGTGAATTAGCGGGGGGGCCCCACGAGCAGTACTTC	CASSELAGGPHEQYF
TRBV6-1	NA	TRBJ1-1	NA	TGTGCCAGCAGCCTCTGGAACACTGAAGCTTTCTTT	CASSLWNTEAFF
TRBV5-1	NA	TRBJ1-2	TRBD1	TGCGCCAGCAGGCTAGGGACAGGGGGTGGCTACACCTTC	CASRLGTGGGYTF
TRBV9	NA	TRBJ2-1	NA	TGTGCCAGCAGCGTAGCCGGGGAAGATGAGCAGTTCTTC	CASSVAGEDEQFF
TRBV10-3	NA	TRBJ1-2	NA	TGTGCCATCGCGGGCAACCCAAACTATGGCTACACCTTC	CAIAGNPNYGYTF
TRBV11-2	NA	TRBJ2-7	NA	TGTGCCAGCCAATTAGAAGTTAGTTCCTACGAGCAGTACTTC	CASQLEVSSYEQYF
TRBV7-2	few	TRBJ1-1	NA	TGTGCCAGCAGCTTAGAGTCGCCGAGGAACACTGAAGCTTTCTTT	CASSLESPRNTEAFF
TRBV19	NA	TRBJ2-7	NA	TGTGCCAGTAGTATTTTCCACTCAAGAGAGCAGTACTTC	CASSIFHSREQYF
TRBV25-1	once	TRBJ2-2	TRBD1	TGTGCCAGCAGTGACTATGGGACAGGCCTAGGGGAGCTGTTTTTT	CASSDYGTGLGELFF
TRBV28	once	TRBJ1-5	TRBD1	TGTGCCAGCAGAACTCTACAGGGGGCGGGCAATCAGCCCCAGCATTTT	CASRTLQGAGNQPQHF
TRBV4-3	NA	TRBJ2-1	TRBD2	TGCGCCAGCAGCCAAGTACCGGGACTAGGGAATGAGCAGTTCTTC	CASSQVPGLGNEQFF
TRBV28	NA	TRBJ2-1	TRBD2	TGTGCCAGCAGTTTTATTAGCGGGAGTACTGAGCAGTTCTTC	CASSFISGSTEQFF
TRBV13	NA	TRBJ1-1	NA	TGTGCCAGCAGCTTAGGCCTAAGGGAGTCCAACACTGAAGCTTTCTTT	CASSLGLRESNTEAFF